Listed below are T cell receptor beta chains from one sample, sequenced in a study of T cell responses to AZD1222 COVID-19 vaccine. The data were produced by immunoSEQ multiplex PCR, yet TCRdb's version contains in-frame clones alone and is incomplete. The table shows about 150,000 clones, with roughly nine tenths occurring only once. The input for sequencing was peripheral blood, taken on day 0 of MenACWY control vaccination. All receptors derive from an adult in good health. CDR3s include the opening cysteine and the closing phenylalanine or tryptophan. The D gene is left open where the match is weak. The size of a clone is reported for some rows only, either as once, few or many, or as a class for expanded clones.

cdr3_nt: TGTGCCAGCAGCCCCCGTTTAGCGGGGGGGCGAGATACGCAGTATTTT
cdr3_aa: CASSPRLAGGRDTQYF
clone_size: -
d_call: TRBD2
j_call: TRBJ2-3
v_call: TRBV3-1/TRBV3-2

cdr3_nt: TGTGCCAGCACCCGCGGGGGGGCAGGGGCCGACTATGGCTACACCTTC
cdr3_aa: CASTRGGAGADYGYTF
clone_size: -
d_call: -
j_call: TRBJ1-2
v_call: TRBV28

cdr3_nt: TGTGCCAGCAGTGACCGGGGCGATAATTCACCCCTCCACTTT
cdr3_aa: CASSDRGDNSPLHF
clone_size: -
d_call: -
j_call: TRBJ1-6
v_call: TRBV6-1

cdr3_nt: TGTGCCAGCAGTCACGGACTAGCGGGAAAGGGGCAAGAGACCCAGTACTTC
cdr3_aa: CASSHGLAGKGQETQYF
clone_size: -
d_call: TRBD2
j_call: TRBJ2-5
v_call: TRBV6-2/TRBV6-3

cdr3_nt: TGTGCCAGCAACCCTGAGTCAGTAATCGATCAGCCCCAGCATTTT
cdr3_aa: CASNPESVIDQPQHF
clone_size: -
d_call: -
j_call: TRBJ1-5
v_call: TRBV28

cdr3_nt: TGTGCCATCAGTGAGAGATACAATGAGCAGTTCTTC
cdr3_aa: CAISERYNEQFF
clone_size: -
d_call: -
j_call: TRBJ2-1
v_call: TRBV10-3

cdr3_nt: TGTGCCAGCAGCAAAACCCCTCAGGGGAATAACACTGAAGCTTTCTTT
cdr3_aa: CASSKTPQGNNTEAFF
clone_size: -
d_call: -
j_call: TRBJ1-1
v_call: TRBV21-1

cdr3_nt: TGTGCCAGCAGTTCACTCTCAACCGGGACAGGCTTGAGCTACACCTTC
cdr3_aa: CASSSLSTGTGLSYTF
clone_size: once
d_call: TRBD1
j_call: TRBJ1-2
v_call: TRBV7-9

cdr3_nt: TGCGCCAGCAGCTTGGGTCTAGTCTATGAGCAGTTCTTC
cdr3_aa: CASSLGLVYEQFF
clone_size: few
d_call: -
j_call: TRBJ2-1
v_call: TRBV5-1

cdr3_nt: TGTGCCAGCAGCCAGACAGGGAAAGCTTTCTTT
cdr3_aa: CASSQTGKAFF
clone_size: -
d_call: TRBD1
j_call: TRBJ1-1
v_call: TRBV3-1/TRBV3-2

cdr3_nt: TGTGCCAGCAGCTTGATATGGACACTGAACACCGGGGAGCTGTTTTTT
cdr3_aa: CASSLIWTLNTGELFF
clone_size: -
d_call: -
j_call: TRBJ2-2
v_call: TRBV5-8

cdr3_nt: TGTGCCAGCAGCTTAGCCGCTAGCTCCTACGAGCAGTACTTC
cdr3_aa: CASSLAASSYEQYF
clone_size: -
d_call: -
j_call: TRBJ2-7
v_call: TRBV13

cdr3_nt: TGTGCCACCAGTAGGACGGCCAACACCGGGGAGCTGTTTTTT
cdr3_aa: CATSRTANTGELFF
clone_size: -
d_call: -
j_call: TRBJ2-2
v_call: TRBV24-1

cdr3_nt: TGTGCCAGCAGCCTGGGGCCGGGCGGCAATCAGCCCCAGCATTTT
cdr3_aa: CASSLGPGGNQPQHF
clone_size: -
d_call: -
j_call: TRBJ1-5
v_call: TRBV5-6

cdr3_nt: TGTGCCAGCAGTCCAGAACAGGGACTTGGCTACACCTTC
cdr3_aa: CASSPEQGLGYTF
clone_size: -
d_call: -
j_call: TRBJ1-2
v_call: TRBV27

cdr3_nt: TGTGCCAGCAGTGAAGCTGGCCAGCCGACCTACGAGCAGTACTTC
cdr3_aa: CASSEAGQPTYEQYF
clone_size: -
d_call: -
j_call: TRBJ2-7
v_call: TRBV6-1

cdr3_nt: TGTGCCACCAGTGATACTTCGACAGGGCGCTCCTACAATGAGCAGTTCTTC
cdr3_aa: CATSDTSTGRSYNEQFF
clone_size: -
d_call: TRBD1
j_call: TRBJ2-1
v_call: TRBV24-1

cdr3_nt: TGCGCCAGCAGTTTGGTACCAGGGGGCAAGAACACTGAAGCTTTCTTT
cdr3_aa: CASSLVPGGKNTEAFF
clone_size: -
d_call: TRBD1
j_call: TRBJ1-1
v_call: TRBV5-1

cdr3_nt: TGTGCCAGCAGCCTCCCTAGAGGGGGGGTTAAGGGTGAGCAGTTCTTC
cdr3_aa: CASSLPRGGVKGEQFF
clone_size: -
d_call: -
j_call: TRBJ2-1
v_call: TRBV11-3

cdr3_nt: TGTGCCAGCAGTTTGGGGTTCTTGAGCTCTGGGGCCAACGTCCTGACTTTC
cdr3_aa: CASSLGFLSSGANVLTF
clone_size: -
d_call: -
j_call: TRBJ2-6
v_call: TRBV28

cdr3_nt: TGTGCCAGCAGCGCAAGGGCCCCACATGGCTACACCTTC
cdr3_aa: CASSARAPHGYTF
clone_size: many
d_call: -
j_call: TRBJ1-2
v_call: TRBV5-4

cdr3_nt: TGTGCCAGCAGCCCCTCGACAGTCGGAGGACGACCCCTCCACTTT
cdr3_aa: CASSPSTVGGRPLHF
clone_size: -
d_call: -
j_call: TRBJ1-6
v_call: TRBV5-6

cdr3_nt: TGTGCCAGCGGCAGGGAGCCTTCTGGAAACACCATATATTTT
cdr3_aa: CASGREPSGNTIYF
clone_size: -
d_call: -
j_call: TRBJ1-3
v_call: TRBV6-5

cdr3_nt: TGTGCCAGCAGTAAAGCCACGGACAGTAGCTATGGCTACACCTTC
cdr3_aa: CASSKATDSSYGYTF
clone_size: -
d_call: -
j_call: TRBJ1-2
v_call: TRBV6-1

cdr3_nt: TGTGCCAGCAGCACAGGGATAACCTTCCGGGAGACCCAGTACTTC
cdr3_aa: CASSTGITFRETQYF
clone_size: -
d_call: -
j_call: TRBJ2-5
v_call: TRBV27

cdr3_nt: TGTGCCAGCAGCTTAGGCGGGGAATTTGGAGCTTTCTTT
cdr3_aa: CASSLGGEFGAFF
clone_size: -
d_call: -
j_call: TRBJ1-1
v_call: TRBV7-3

cdr3_nt: TGCAGCGTACAACGGACAGGGGACGAGCAGTACTTC
cdr3_aa: CSVQRTGDEQYF
clone_size: few
d_call: TRBD1
j_call: TRBJ2-7
v_call: TRBV29-1

cdr3_nt: TGCAGGTCCACGTCGGCCACTGAAGCTTTCTTT
cdr3_aa: CRSTSATEAFF
clone_size: -
d_call: -
j_call: TRBJ1-1
v_call: TRBV20-1

cdr3_nt: TGTGCCAGCTCACCCGGGACAGTCTATGGCTACACCTTC
cdr3_aa: CASSPGTVYGYTF
clone_size: -
d_call: TRBD1
j_call: TRBJ1-2
v_call: TRBV18

cdr3_nt: TGTGCCAGCAGCCCAGAGGTCGGGGAGCTGTTTTTT
cdr3_aa: CASSPEVGELFF
clone_size: -
d_call: -
j_call: TRBJ2-2
v_call: TRBV7-2

cdr3_nt: TGTGCCAGTAGTCCGGGACGGAACTCTGGAAACACCATATATTTT
cdr3_aa: CASSPGRNSGNTIYF
clone_size: -
d_call: -
j_call: TRBJ1-3
v_call: TRBV19

cdr3_nt: TGTGCCAGCAGTTACTCGAGGGCTGTGCAAGCAGAGACCCAGTACTTC
cdr3_aa: CASSYSRAVQAETQYF
clone_size: -
d_call: -
j_call: TRBJ2-5
v_call: TRBV6-2/TRBV6-3

cdr3_nt: TGTGCCAGCAGCTTAGAACGGGGCCGCACCGGGGAGCTGTTTTTT
cdr3_aa: CASSLERGRTGELFF
clone_size: once
d_call: -
j_call: TRBJ2-2
v_call: TRBV11-3

cdr3_nt: TGCGCCAGCAGCCAAATCCCAGGGAATTATAATTCACCCCTCCACTTT
cdr3_aa: CASSQIPGNYNSPLHF
clone_size: -
d_call: -
j_call: TRBJ1-6
v_call: TRBV4-1

cdr3_nt: TGTGCCAGCAGCTTAGGGGGACAGGGAGGCGGCTACACCTTC
cdr3_aa: CASSLGGQGGGYTF
clone_size: -
d_call: TRBD1
j_call: TRBJ1-2
v_call: TRBV11-2